This T cell receptor (beta chain) was recorded in a study of graft-versus-host responses after intestinal transplantation (TCRdb year 2021). As for the study more broadly: Multivisceral, liver-intestinal, or isolated intestinal transplants were received by the recipients. Every recipient was given anti-thymocyte globulin induction, then maintenance tacrolimus and steroids for 3 to 4 years. Of the approximately 25 intestinal transplant recipients enrolled in the cohort, one of whom was a retransplant, 3 patients without pretransplant specimens were excluded. After intestinal transplantation, graft-versus-host and host-versus-graft alloreactive T cell clones in the graft, circulation and bone marrow were tracked using bulk TCR-beta CDR3 sequencing. Samples from three later patients were sequenced in-house on an Illumina MiSeq with MiXCR processing rather than by the commercial service. Alloreactive clones were identified by sequencing pre-transplant mixed lymphocyte reaction products and comparing these products with unstimulated pre-transplant donor and recipient T cells. A peak of at least 4% donor T cells among recipient peripheral blood mononuclear cells was the definition used for donor T cell macrochimerism.

The CDR3 has 17 amino acids, counting the end cysteine and phenylalanine. Only the CDR3 part of the read is kept: 51 bases, read in frame from the first base. At the junction V is shortened by 7 bases and J by 0 bases, with 19 bases in between. The germline V gene (reference sequence) provides CDR1 LNHDA and CDR2 SQIVND. In regard to this clone: Its binding antigen is unknown. Within one base of it there is no much larger clone, and no base qualities were kept.

Libraries came from the immunoSEQ multiplex PCR assay. In most patients, genomic DNA was isolated using the Qiagen DNeasy Blood and Tissue Kit and sent frozen to Adaptive Biotechnologies for TCR sequencing. High-throughput TCR-beta CDR3 sequencing of genomic DNA from most patients was performed by Adaptive Biotechnologies. Per the source publication's procedure: Adaptive's ImmunoSEQ software was the source of the TCR sequencing data for around 20 patients, while a few other patients were processed with MiXCR and VDJtools. To correct CD4 versus CD8 sorting errors, any sequence found in both subsets at a frequency ratio below 5:1 was removed. Because the origin of CDR3 nucleotide sequences shared between donor and recipient could not be assigned, those sequences were removed. To count as alloreactive, a clone needed at least 2-fold expansion over unstimulated cells and a minimum CFSE-low frequency of 0.002% (template counts) or 0.001% (read counts). A clone was considered mappable if detected in the sequenced pre-transplant spleen, lymph node, or MLR CFSE-low populations of the donor or recipient. The cumulative frequency of alloreactive clones was calculated as a percentage of all sequences, weighted by copy number. Not all clones reach the TCRdb copy of this immuneACCESS table, which keeps in-frame sequences only. Checked studies attribute under half of the gap to unresolved V genes and leave the rest unexplained. The V and J calls and the clone size are those of that table, but D and trimming were determined from the DNA. This sample lists more than 70,000 clones; under 90% were detected once. The ten largest clones capture less than 0.12% of the sample.

What the time point label conveys for this sample: cells obtained before transplantation from donor or recipient. CD3+CD4+ and CD3+CD8+ populations were FACS-sorted from unstimulated pre-transplant donor and recipient cells taken from spleen or lymph nodes. Paper-wide results and their limitations: Early after transplant, peak levels of circulating GvH clones were found to be associated with declines in HvG clones. Patients with donor T cell macrochimerism had high GvH to HvG T cell clonal ratios in their allografts. Conclusions were limited by the relatively low number and heterogeneity of intestinal transplant patients. GvH clones turned up in recipient bone marrow, with some appearing earlier in ileal mucosa or blood, a pattern consistent with an intestinal mucosal origin.

This sequence uses TRBV19 and TRBJ1-3; the D region possibly corresponds to TRBD1 (6 bases align). This receptor was obtained from a human donor who received an intestinal transplant. This specimen consisted of unstimulated CD4+ T cells sorted from spleen or lymph node cells, obtained before intestinal transplant. The CDR3 reads CASNLLGQQSSGNTIYF. The nucleotide sequence is given as TGTGCCAGTAACCTTCTGGGACAACAGAGCTCTGGAAACACCATATATTTT.